This T cell receptor (beta chain) was documented in a study of blood T cell repertoires in COVID-19. This CDR3 region has 15 residues. Unmatched junction bases numbered 6, after V lost 2 bases and J lost 3 bases. CDR1 LNHDA and CDR2 SQIVND come from the germline V gene (reference sequence). TCRdb's copy holds only in-frame clones and misses some; the assay was immunoSEQ multiplex PCR. The sample shows about 200,000 clones, 80% to 95% of them seen only once. The material sequenced was peripheral blood. V usage is TRBV19 and J usage is TRBJ1-2, with TRBD1 identical over 7 bases. This TCR derives from a man aged 45 to 65 with acute or convalescent COVID-19. The CDR3 is CASSISRTGYYGYTF. The CDR3 DNA is TGTGCCAGTAGTATATCCCGGACAGGTTACTATGGCTACACCTTC. Complete variable domain (other parts from reference TRBV19 and TRBJ1-2): DGGITQSPKYLFRKEGQNVTLSCEQNLNHDAMYWYRQDPGQGLRLIYYSQIVNDFQKGDIAEGYSVSREKKESFPLTVTSAQKNPTAFYLCASSISRTGYYGYTFGSGTRLTVV.